These 6 T cell receptor beta chains were sequenced from one sample in a study of blood T cell repertoires in COVID-19. Assay used: immunoSEQ multiplex PCR; TCRdb lists only in-frame clones, some missing. The sample consists of 200,000 to 300,000 clones, 83% of them appearing once. The sample taken for sequencing was peripheral blood. The receptors come from a human donor in a cohort sampled during active COVID-19.

The chain recombines TRBV3-1 (or the pseudogene TRBV3-2) with TRBJ2-3; D gene ambiguous. The CDR3 has 15 amino acids. From germline, CDR1 is LGHDT and CDR2 YNNKEL (reference sequence). V shed 2 bases and J shed 2 bases, with 11 bases lying between them. CDR3 sequence reads: CASSQNTANTDTQYF. CDR3 nucleotide sequence: TGTGCCAGCAGCCAAAATACAGCAAACACAGATACGCAGTATTTT.

This clone was counted a few times. The chain has TRBV27 and TRBJ2-2, with TRBD2 identical over 8 bases. Germline V gene data show CDR1 as MNHEY and CDR2 as SMNVEV (reference sequence). The CDR3 covers 17 residues. V shed 4 bases and J 0 bases; nucleotides not matched to a gene: 7. The CDR3: CASSYLRGASNTGELFF. CDR3 nucleotides: TGTGCCAGCAGTTATTTGCGGGGGGCTTCGAACACCGGGGAGCTGTTTTTT.

This chain links TRBV25-1 with TRBJ1-1, with TRBD1 identical over 11 bases. Germline lookup yields CDR1 MGHDK and CDR2 SYGVNS. CDR3 length: 16 amino acids. After removal of 3 bases from V and 4 bases from J, the junction contained 7 bases not matched to a gene. The CDR3 coding sequence is TGTGCCAGCAGTGATCCACCCGGGACAGGGGGCACTGAAGCTTTCTTT. It specifies CASSDPPGTGGTEAFF.

The rearrangement links TRBV6-5 to TRBJ2-7; 8 positions match TRBD2. V gave up 2 bases and J gave up 3 bases; unmatched junction bases: 6. This CDR3 has 15 amino acids. The V gene's germline CDR1 is MNHEY and CDR2 SVGAGI. The CDR3 is CASSYSGGGLYEQYF. In nucleotides, the CDR3 is TGTGCCAGCAGTTACAGTGGCGGGGGGCTCTACGAGCAGTACTTC.

This clone has just a few counts. The chain uses TRBV6-5 and TRBJ1-2; 8 bases align to TRBD1. The junction had 8 bases not matched to a gene; V was cut back by 5 bases and J by 3 bases. The germline gives CDR1 MNHEY, CDR2 SVGAGI. The CDR3 totals 15 residues. CDR3 region: CASSKQGVKDYGYTF. CDR3 nucleotide sequence: TGTGCCAGCAGTAAACAGGGGGTAAAGGACTATGGCTACACCTTC.

This clone was seen a few times. CDR3 in DNA: TGTGCCAGCAGTTACGGCGGGACCGCGGAGACCCAGTACTTC. Amino acid sequence: CASSYGGTAETQYF. The chain couples TRBV6-5 to TRBJ2-5; tentatively, D is TRBD2 (6 bases). CDR1 and CDR2 (germline): MNHEY, SVGAGI. This CDR3 spans 14 amino acids. Trimming shortened V by 2 bases and J by 5 bases, and 12 bases separated the two germline ends.